This TCR beta chain was recorded in a study of regulatory T cells in long-lasting Graves disease. Study-wide points: Peripheral blood, not thyroid tissue, was the sole material studied. Persistent Graves' patients had lower TCR diversity than newly diagnosed ones. Small numbers of samples may have cut accuracy.

The CDR3 has 14 residues. Germline V gene data show CDR1 as MNHEY and CDR2 as SVGEGT. As regards this clonotype: Antigen specificity is unknown. A far larger clone differs by one base, so this is likely a read error.

Researchers made TCR beta libraries by using iRepertoire HTBI primers and running Arm-PCR on CDR3 regions. Each CDR3 protein is one row after TCRdb ran MiXCR on the multiplex PCR reads. The data contain a few hundred thousand distinct CDR3 sequences, around 24% of them singletons. Time point reported: persistent/refractory GD, antithyroid drugs over 5 years with positive TRAb. RNA extracted from PBMCs served as the sequencing template. Clinicians diagnosed Graves' disease using American Thyroid Association guidelines. The receptor was derived from a female donor with Graves disease. Here the sequenced sample was peripheral blood mononuclear cells (PBMCs), taken when the disease was refractory, from a patient treated with antithyroid drugs. This chain links TRBV6-2 or TRBV6-3 with TRBJ1-1; TRBD1 might be the D (6 bases). The CDR3 DNA is TGTGTCAGCAGTGGACAGACCATGAACACTGAAGCTTTCTTT. Translation gives CVSSGQTMNTEAFF.